Listed below are T cell receptor beta chains from one sample, sequenced in a study of glioma-infiltrating T cells after dendritic cell vaccination. The assay was immunoSEQ multiplex PCR, and TCRdb's table has in-frame clones only and misses some. The data show just over 95,000 clones, with approximately 80% seen just once and around 5.9% held by the top ten. Sequenced here: blood, sampled before dendritic cell vaccination. Receptors were obtained from a human donor with glioblastoma. The CDR3 runs from the conserved cysteine through the conserved F or W. A D gene is named only where the DNA matches it firmly. Size values are once, few and many counts, or a class for expanded clones, and some rows have none.

v_call: TRBV12-2
d_call: -
clone_size: -
j_call: TRBJ2-3
cdr3_nt: TGTGCAAGTCCCCGAAATTTTCAGTATTTT
cdr3_aa: CASPRNFQYF

v_call: TRBV9
d_call: -
clone_size: few
j_call: TRBJ1-3
cdr3_nt: TGTGCCAGCAGCGCCGACTGGAATGGAAACACCATATATTTT
cdr3_aa: CASSADWNGNTIYF

v_call: TRBV6-1
d_call: -
clone_size: -
j_call: TRBJ1-5
cdr3_nt: TGTGCCAGCAGGGCGCCGGGAGACAATCAGCCCCAGCATTTT
cdr3_aa: CASRAPGDNQPQHF

v_call: TRBV6-6
d_call: -
clone_size: -
j_call: TRBJ2-5
cdr3_nt: TGTGCCAGCGGACAACAAGAGACCCAGTACTTC
cdr3_aa: CASGQQETQYF

v_call: TRBV7-6
d_call: -
clone_size: -
j_call: TRBJ2-3
cdr3_nt: TGTGCCAGCAGCTTAGCCCCGGGACTGATGGCAGATACGCAGTATTTT
cdr3_aa: CASSLAPGLMADTQYF

v_call: TRBV11-3
d_call: -
clone_size: -
j_call: TRBJ1-1
cdr3_nt: TGTGCCAGCAGCTTTTTCCAGGACACTGAAGCTTTCTTT
cdr3_aa: CASSFFQDTEAFF

v_call: TRBV7-9
d_call: TRBD1
clone_size: -
j_call: TRBJ1-2
cdr3_nt: TGTGCCAGCAGCGGGGGACAGGGGAGCTATGGCTACACCTTC
cdr3_aa: CASSGGQGSYGYTF

v_call: TRBV30
d_call: -
clone_size: -
j_call: TRBJ2-3
cdr3_nt: TGTGCCTCGGGGGTGGGTTCAGATACGCAGTATTTT
cdr3_aa: CASGVGSDTQYF

v_call: TRBV5-6
d_call: -
clone_size: -
j_call: TRBJ1-4
cdr3_nt: TGTGCCAGCAGCTTGTTCTACAGGCCATTGGGGAAGGCTAATGAAAAACTGTTTTTT
cdr3_aa: CASSLFYRPLGKANEKLFF

v_call: TRBV30
d_call: -
clone_size: -
j_call: TRBJ1-1
cdr3_nt: TGTGCCTGGAGTCCCCTACGAGTCGGGAACACTGAAGCTTTCTTT
cdr3_aa: CAWSPLRVGNTEAFF

v_call: TRBV9
d_call: TRBD1
clone_size: -
j_call: TRBJ1-1
cdr3_nt: TGTGCCAGCAGCGCGACAGGGGGTAGGAACACTGAAGCTTTCTTT
cdr3_aa: CASSATGGRNTEAFF

v_call: TRBV18
d_call: TRBD1
clone_size: -
j_call: TRBJ1-4
cdr3_nt: TGTGCCAGCTCACCACCAAACCACAGGGGGGAAAATGAAAAACTGTTTTTT
cdr3_aa: CASSPPNHRGENEKLFF

v_call: TRBV6-6
d_call: TRBD2
clone_size: -
j_call: TRBJ2-1
cdr3_nt: TGTGCCATCGAGGGACTAGCGGGACGTAATGAGCAGTTCTTC
cdr3_aa: CAIEGLAGRNEQFF

v_call: TRBV5-1
d_call: -
clone_size: -
j_call: TRBJ2-7
cdr3_nt: TGCGCCAGCAGCTTTCTGGCTAGCCGGAGCTCCTACGAGCAGTACTTC
cdr3_aa: CASSFLASRSSYEQYF

v_call: TRBV19
d_call: TRBD1
clone_size: -
j_call: TRBJ1-2
cdr3_nt: TGTGCCAGTAGCAAAGACAGGGGGCTTGGCTACACCTTC
cdr3_aa: CASSKDRGLGYTF

v_call: TRBV25-1
d_call: -
clone_size: -
j_call: TRBJ1-2
cdr3_nt: TGTGCCAGCTCTTGGGGAAGACCGGGGGACTATGGCTACACCTTC
cdr3_aa: CASSWGRPGDYGYTF

v_call: TRBV10-1
d_call: -
clone_size: -
j_call: TRBJ1-1
cdr3_nt: TGCGCCTCCGACGCAGGGAAGTTGGTGAACACTGAAGCTTTCTTT
cdr3_aa: CASDAGKLVNTEAFF

v_call: TRBV5-4
d_call: -
clone_size: -
j_call: TRBJ2-6
cdr3_nt: TGTGCCAGCAGCTTGGGCCTTCGGGGAGCTGGGGCCAACGTCCTGACTTTC
cdr3_aa: CASSLGLRGAGANVLTF

v_call: TRBV2
d_call: -
clone_size: -
j_call: TRBJ1-3
cdr3_nt: TGTGCCAGCAGACAGCTTACAAGCTCTGGAAACACCATATATTTT
cdr3_aa: CASRQLTSSGNTIYF

v_call: TRBV9
d_call: -
clone_size: -
j_call: TRBJ1-1
cdr3_nt: TGTGCCAGCAGCGTAGCGTTTCGGGGAGAAGCTTTCTTT
cdr3_aa: CASSVAFRGEAFF

v_call: TRBV5-1
d_call: TRBD2
clone_size: -
j_call: TRBJ2-3
cdr3_nt: TGCGCCAGCAGCTTGACAGCGGGGGGCACAGATACGCAGTATTTT
cdr3_aa: CASSLTAGGTDTQYF

v_call: TRBV5-4
d_call: TRBD1
clone_size: few
j_call: TRBJ1-2
cdr3_nt: TGTGCCAGCAGCCCCGGACAGGCTTTACTCTATGGCTACACCTTC
cdr3_aa: CASSPGQALLYGYTF

v_call: TRBV7-2
d_call: -
clone_size: -
j_call: TRBJ1-2
cdr3_nt: TGTGCCAGCAGCTTTTACAGGGACGACTATGGCTACACCTTC
cdr3_aa: CASSFYRDDYGYTF

v_call: TRBV2
d_call: -
clone_size: once
j_call: TRBJ1-1
cdr3_nt: TGTGCCAGCAGGGTGGACTGGGTGAACACTGAAGCTTTCTTT
cdr3_aa: CASRVDWVNTEAFF

v_call: TRBV6-6
d_call: TRBD1
clone_size: -
j_call: TRBJ1-4
cdr3_nt: TGTGCCAGCAGTACAGGGGACCAAAGTGAAAAACTGTTTTTT
cdr3_aa: CASSTGDQSEKLFF

v_call: TRBV6-1
d_call: TRBD1
clone_size: -
j_call: TRBJ1-5
cdr3_nt: TGTGCCAGCAGGGCGACAGGGCTGGGCCAGCCCCAGCATTTT
cdr3_aa: CASRATGLGQPQHF

v_call: TRBV4-2
d_call: -
clone_size: -
j_call: TRBJ2-1
cdr3_nt: TGTGCCAGCAGCTTAGGGGACAATGAGCAGTTCTTC
cdr3_aa: CASSLGDNEQFF

v_call: TRBV11-2
d_call: TRBD2
clone_size: -
j_call: TRBJ2-5
cdr3_nt: TGTGCCAGCAGCTCCTATAGCGGGGGGGTCCAAGAGACCCAGTACTTC
cdr3_aa: CASSSYSGGVQETQYF